Presented here are 30 T cell receptor beta chains from one specimen sequenced in a study of cytomegalovirus exposure and HLA in healthy donors. TCRdb's table, derived via immunoSEQ multiplex PCR, lists solely in-frame clones and lacks some. This table holds fewer than 150,000 clones, around nine tenths found once. Specimen: PBMCs. The source is a man aged 18 to 35 in good health and CMV-seropositive.

The V and J genes are TRBV9 and TRBJ2-2; D possibly corresponds to TRBD1 (6 bases). Germline V gene sequence: CDR1 SGDLS, CDR2 YYNGEE. The CDR3 consists of 16 residues. V was trimmed by 1 base and J by 2 bases, leaving 12 bases between them. CDR3: CASSVMSRGNTGELFF. The CDR3, as DNA: TGTGCCAGCAGCGTAATGTCCAGGGGCAACACCGGGGAGCTGTTTTTT.

V usage is TRBV6-4 and J usage is TRBJ2-4; tentatively, D is TRBD1 (6 bases). The CDR3 consists of 13 residues. The germline V gene encodes CDR1 MRHNA and CDR2 SNTAGT. The ends were cut back, 6 bases at V and 7 bases at J, with 13 bases in the middle. In DNA, the CDR3 is TGTGCCAGCAGCGAAGGGGGAACGAACATTCAGTACTTC. Amino acids: CASSEGGTNIQYF.

This sequence joins TRBV12-5 and TRBJ2-7; 7 bases align to TRBD1. After removal of 3 bases from V and 2 bases from J, the junction contained 13 bases not matched to a gene. This CDR3 contains 17 residues. Per germline, CDR1 LGHNT and CDR2 FRNRAP. The CDR3 protein is CASGLATTGAHPYEQYF. In DNA, the CDR3 is TGTGCTAGTGGTTTAGCGACAACAGGGGCCCATCCCTACGAGCAGTACTTC. The full variable domain, in which reference TRBV12-5 and TRBJ2-7 provide the parts outside the CDR3, is DARVTQTPRHKVTEMGQEVTMRCQPILGHNTVFWYRQTMMQGLELLAYFRNRAPLDDSGMPKDRFSAEMPDATLATLKIQPSEPRDSAVYFCASGLATTGAHPYEQYFGPGTRLTVT.

This chain connects TRBV9 to TRBJ2-2, with D maybe TRBD1 (6 bases). This CDR3 has 16 amino acids. The ends were cut back, 0 bases at V and 3 bases at J, with 12 bases in the middle. Per germline, CDR1 SGDLS and CDR2 YYNGEE. This chain's CDR3 is CASSVAIGGHTGELFF. The CDR3 nucleotides read TGTGCCAGCAGCGTAGCTATAGGGGGACACACCGGGGAGCTGTTTTTT.

This chain joins TRBV27 and TRBJ1-6, with D maybe TRBD1 (5 bases). The CDR3 totals 17 residues. Germline CDR1 MNHEY, CDR2 SMNVEV (reference sequence). Trimming took off 1 base at V and 7 bases at J, with 17 bases between the two ends. The CDR3 nucleotides read TGTGCCAGCAGTTTATTGACTCCGGGGGGTTGGAATTCACCCCTCCACTTT. The encoded protein is CASSLLTPGGWNSPLHF.

CDR3 nucleotides: TGCGCCAGCAGCTGGGGACAGGGTGAAGCTTTCTTT. The encoded protein is CASSWGQGEAFF. This chain joins TRBV5-1 and TRBJ1-1; 9 bases match TRBD1. Trimming took 3 bases from V and 7 from J; bases not matched to a gene: 1. The CDR3 has 12 amino acids. CDR1 is SGHRS, CDR2 YFSETQ, per germline.

The DNA of the CDR3 is TGTGCCAGCAGCCCGGTAGGAGGGTCCTGGGCTTCCAACCGAGATACGCAGTATTTT. Residues: CASSPVGGSWASNRDTQYF. The chain joins TRBV7-9 to TRBJ2-3; TRBD2 is a possible D gene (6 bases). CDR3 size: 19 residues. Germline assignment: CDR1 SEHNR and CDR2 FQNEAQ (reference sequence). V shed 5 bases and J shed 5 bases, with 29 bases lying between them.

With respect to this clone: This could be a read error, since a much larger clone is one nucleotide away. This CDR3 reads CASSLVRGNTEAFF. The CDR3 DNA follows: TGTGCCAGCAGCTTAGTCAGGGGGAACACTGAAGCTTTCTTT. The chain has TRBV11-1 and TRBJ1-1, with D perhaps TRBD1 (6 bases). CDR3 length: 14 residues. CDR1 and CDR2 from the germline V gene are SGHAT and FQDESV (reference sequence). The ends were cut back, 1 base at V and 1 base at J, with 7 bases in the middle.

The chain recombines TRBV5-1 with TRBJ1-5; no clear D. Germline V gives CDR1 SGHRS, CDR2 YFSETQ. The CDR3 length is 15 residues. The V and J ends lost 1 base and 4 bases respectively, with 12 bases between them. The DNA of the CDR3 is TGCGCCAGCAGCTTGTTGGGTGGGCAAAATCAGCCCCAGCATTTT. It encodes CASSLLGGQNQPQHF.

The chain couples TRBV19 to TRBJ1-1; D possibly corresponds to TRBD1 (5 bases). Germline V lookup: CDR1 LNHDA, CDR2 SQIVND (reference sequence). The CDR3 totals 16 residues. Trimming pared 1 base from V and 0 bases from J, leaving 12 bases between. This CDR3 is CASSIGRGELNTEAFF. DNA for the CDR3: TGTGCCAGTAGTATAGGTCGGGGGGAGCTGAACACTGAAGCTTTCTTT.

The rearrangement uses TRBV6-5 and TRBJ1-1, with D perhaps TRBD1 (6 bases). V was cut by 6 bases and J by 1 base, with 15 bases left in between. CDR1 and CDR2 (germline): MNHEY, SVGAGI. CDR3 length: 15 amino acids. The CDR3, as DNA: TGTGCCAGCAGGCCCATGGTGGACAGGAACACTGAAGCTTTCTTT. Residues: CASRPMVDRNTEAFF.

This rearrangement joins TRBV7-3 to TRBJ1-1; D is undetermined. Germline CDR1 SGHTA, CDR2 FQGTGA. The V and J ends lost 0 bases and 1 base respectively, with 12 bases between them. The CDR3 extends over 16 amino acids. CDR3 in amino acids: CASSLTALGGNTEAFF. The CDR3 nucleotides are TGTGCCAGCAGCTTAACGGCTCTCGGAGGGAACACTGAAGCTTTCTTT.

This chain uses TRBV6-5 with TRBJ2-7; 10 nucleotides align to TRBD1. After removal of 8 bases from V and 3 bases from J, the junction contained 1 base not matched to a gene. The CDR3 length is 12 residues. Germline V lookup: CDR1 MNHEY, CDR2 SVGAGI. In DNA form, the CDR3 reads TGTGCCAGCCGGACAGGGGGCTACGAGCAGTACTTC. Amino acids: CASRTGGYEQYF.

This chain connects TRBV2 to TRBJ2-5; D is ambiguous. Germline loops: CDR1 SNHLY, CDR2 FYNNEI. The CDR3 spans 14 residues. The V end lost 6 bases, the J end lost 4 bases, and 15 bases lay between the germline ends. The CDR3 region has the DNA TGTGCCAGCAGAGCAGGTCCCCCGTTAGAGACCCAGTACTTC. Protein: CASRAGPPLETQYF. Full variable domain (remainder filled in from reference TRBV2 and TRBJ2-5): EPEVTQTPSHQVTQMGQEVILRCVPISNHLYFYWYRQILGQKVEFLVSFYNNEISEKSEIFDDQFSVERPDGSNFTLKIRSTKLEDSAMYFCASRAGPPLETQYFGPGTRLLVL.

This clone has a single count. The rearrangement joins TRBV7-9 to TRBJ2-7, with D unresolved. Germline loops: CDR1 SEHNR, CDR2 FQNEAQ (reference sequence). The CDR3 covers 16 residues. V lost 5 bases, J lost 4 bases, and 21 bases lay in between. The CDR3 nucleotides read TGTGCCAGCAGCCCGCCGTCTAGGCGTTGGTCGTACGAGCAGTACTTC. Encoded protein: CASSPPSRRWSYEQYF.

This chain uses TRBV18 with TRBJ2-4; tentatively, D is TRBD2 (6 bases). CDR3 length equals 14 residues. Trimming shortened V by 1 base and J by 9 bases, and 13 bases separated the two germline ends. The germline V gene encodes CDR1 KGHSH and CDR2 LQKENI. The CDR3 DNA follows: TGTGCCAGCTCACCACGGGACTCCTTCGGCATTCAGTACTTC. This encodes CASSPRDSFGIQYF.

The rearrangement uses TRBV2 and TRBJ2-1; possibly TRBD1 for D (6 bases). CDR3 length: 15 amino acids. Trimming took 4 bases from V and 7 from J, leaving 17 bases between them. The germline V gene encodes CDR1 SNHLY and CDR2 FYNNEI. The CDR3 coding sequence is TGTGCCAGCAGTGTGGGGGCCCCCGTTTATAATGAGCAGTTCTTC. Protein product: CASSVGAPVYNEQFF.

J is TRBJ2-2 and V is TRBV2; 8 nucleotides align to TRBD1. Trimming removed 4 bases from V and 2 bases from J; junction bases left unmatched: 6. This CDR3 has 16 residues. The V gene's germline CDR1 is SNHLY and CDR2 FYNNEI. The CDR3 is CASSARQGKNTGELFF. The CDR3 DNA sequence: TGTGCCAGCAGTGCACGACAGGGGAAAAACACCGGGGAGCTGTTTTTT.

V gene TRBV5-4 combines with J gene TRBJ2-3; tentative D call: TRBD1 (5 bases). CDR3 length equals 13 residues. Per germline, CDR1 SGHNT and CDR2 YYREEE (reference sequence). Trimming removed 1 base at V and 6 bases at J, with 9 bases between. CDR3 sequence: CASSLKGFDTQYF. In DNA, the CDR3 is TGTGCCAGCAGCTTGAAGGGGTTCGATACGCAGTATTTT.

The chain uses TRBV6-5 and TRBJ2-5; D ambiguous. The CDR3 is 14 residues long. The V gene lost 0 bases and the J gene lost 5 bases, with 10 bases spanning the gap. CDR1 is MNHEY, CDR2 SVGAGI, per germline. CDR3 sequence (DNA): TGTGCCAGCAGTTACTCGAAGCGTCATGAGACCCAGTACTTC. Translating it yields CASSYSKRHETQYF.

The chain employs TRBV5-1 and TRBJ2-1; D is undetermined. V lost 0 bases and J 0 bases, leaving 4 bases between the germline ends. CDR1 and CDR2 from the germline V gene are SGHRS and YFSETQ. CDR3 length: 14 residues. The CDR3 DNA reads TGCGCCAGCAGCTTGGACAGCTCCTACAATGAGCAGTTCTTC. Translation gives CASSLDSSYNEQFF. Looking up the rest from reference TRBV5-1 and TRBJ2-1 gives the full variable domain: KAGVTQTPRYLIKTRGQQVTLSCSPISGHRSVSWYQQTPGQGLQFLFEYFSETQRNKGNFPGRFSGRQFSNSRSEMNVSTLELGDSALYLCASSLDSSYNEQFFGPGTRLTVL.

This sequence joins TRBV7-3 and TRBJ2-3; a possible D gene is TRBD2 (5 bases). This CDR3 is built from 14 residues. From germline, CDR1 is SGHTA and CDR2 FQGTGA. Deletions cut 2 bases from V and 1 base from J, with 7 bases between. CDR3 amino acids: CASSLGRGTDTQYF. The CDR3 nucleotides read TGTGCCAGCAGCTTAGGGAGAGGCACAGATACGCAGTATTTT.

This chain uses TRBV27 with TRBJ1-5; D remains unclear. The CDR3 runs 12 residues. The V end was cut by 6 bases, the J end by 7 bases, with 10 bases between. Germline V gene sequence: CDR1 MNHEY, CDR2 SMNVEV (reference sequence). The CDR3 region has the DNA TGTGCCAGCAGGGGTCCGGGGCAGCCCCAGCATTTT. It translates to CASRGPGQPQHF.

J is TRBJ1-2 and V is TRBV4-1; D unresolved. The CDR3 has 14 amino acids. From germline, CDR1 is MGHRA and CDR2 YSYEKL. The V end lost 0 bases, the J end lost 4 bases, and 9 bases lay between the germline ends. The CDR3: CASSQDVSFYGYTF. The CDR3 DNA reads as TGCGCCAGCAGCCAAGATGTGAGTTTCTATGGCTACACCTTC.

The J gene is TRBJ2-3, the V gene TRBV11-2; D possibly corresponds to TRBD2 (7 bases). This CDR3 is built from 15 residues. Trimming pared 3 bases from V and 6 bases from J, leaving 16 bases between. Looked up from germline, CDR1 is SGHAT and CDR2 is FQNNGV. As DNA, the CDR3 is TGTGCCAGCAGCTTGATGCGGGGGCCGTCGGATACGCAGTATTTT. It translates to CASSLMRGPSDTQYF.

This chain connects TRBV9 to TRBJ2-1; 9 positions match TRBD2. The CDR3 is 16 amino acids. The ends lost 4 bases at V and 4 bases at J; junction bases unmatched: 9. The germline V gene has CDR1 SGDLS and CDR2 YYNGEE. Here the CDR3 reads CASSSELTSGYNEQFF. The DNA for the CDR3 is TGTGCCAGCAGCTCAGAGCTGACTAGCGGTTACAATGAGCAGTTCTTC.

J is TRBJ2-3 and V is TRBV2, with 12 bases that match TRBD2. Germline CDR1 is SNHLY and CDR2 is FYNNEI. This CDR3 comprises 15 residues. V was clipped by 5 bases and J by 3 bases; unmatched bases: 3. The CDR3 protein is CASSWTSGATDTQYF. CDR3 coding DNA: TGTGCCAGCAGTTGGACTAGCGGGGCTACAGATACGCAGTATTTT.

The chain combines TRBV5-1 with TRBJ2-3; 7 bases line up with TRBD2. V lost 4 bases, J lost 3 bases, and 8 bases stayed unmatched. The CDR3 sequence is 15 residues long. CDR1 is SGHRS and CDR2 is YFSETQ in the germline V gene. The chain's CDR3 is CASSPGLPQTDTQYF. DNA of the CDR3: TGCGCCAGCAGCCCGGGACTACCCCAGACAGATACGCAGTATTTT. Using reference TRBV5-1 and TRBJ2-3 for the parts outside the CDR3, the full variable domain is KAGVTQTPRYLIKTRGQQVTLSCSPISGHRSVSWYQQTPGQGLQFLFEYFSETQRNKGNFPGRFSGRQFSNSRSEMNVSTLELGDSALYLCASSPGLPQTDTQYFGPGTRLTVL.

This chain connects TRBV6-6 to TRBJ2-1, with 12 bases lining up with TRBD2. The CDR3 covers 15 residues. The germline CDR1 and CDR2 sequences are MNHNY and SVGAGI (reference sequence). Trimming removed 6 bases from V and 6 bases from J; junction bases left unmatched: 6. The CDR3 here is CASRITSGRTNEQFF. For the CDR3, the DNA is TGTGCCAGCAGGATCACTAGCGGGAGGACCAATGAGCAGTTCTTC.

The CDR3 DNA is TGTGCCAGCAGGTTCTTAGGGGGTGTTGCAGATACGCAGTATTTT. Its translation is CASRFLGGVADTQYF. V gene TRBV2 combines with J gene TRBJ2-3, with D possibly being TRBD1 (6 bases). The CDR3 covers 15 residues. V was pared by 6 bases and J by 4 bases, with 17 bases between. Germline loops: CDR1 SNHLY, CDR2 FYNNEI.